This T cell receptor (beta chain) was captured by sequencing in a study of shared clonotypes between healthy human individuals. Each sample came from a Caucasian adult donor living in Nashville, Tennessee. Some clones are missing from TCRdb's copy, which holds only in-frame ones; the method was immunoSEQ multiplex PCR. The table lists approximately 710,000 clones, less than 95% of them singletons. Concerning this clone itself: The antigen is not known.

Study-level points and caveats: A small donor pool kept down the genetic and exposure-history diversity that was represented.

The CDR3 loop spans 15 amino acids. Per the germline V gene, CDR1 is MNHEY and CDR2 is SMNVEV (reference sequence). Unmatched junction bases numbered 6, after V lost 2 bases and J lost 2 bases. The chain combines TRBV27 with TRBJ2-7, with 7 positions matching TRBD2. Source material: memory CD8+ T cells from PBMCs. Noted subset: CD45RO+ cells pooled with CCR7-negative TemRA cells. The receptor was isolated from a man between 18 and 35 years old in good health. Some clones in this sample may be carry-over from other donors' samples. CDR3 amino acids: CASSLGGRGPYEQYF. For the CDR3, the DNA is TGTGCCAGCAGTTTAGGGGGGAGGGGCCCCTACGAGCAGTACTTC.